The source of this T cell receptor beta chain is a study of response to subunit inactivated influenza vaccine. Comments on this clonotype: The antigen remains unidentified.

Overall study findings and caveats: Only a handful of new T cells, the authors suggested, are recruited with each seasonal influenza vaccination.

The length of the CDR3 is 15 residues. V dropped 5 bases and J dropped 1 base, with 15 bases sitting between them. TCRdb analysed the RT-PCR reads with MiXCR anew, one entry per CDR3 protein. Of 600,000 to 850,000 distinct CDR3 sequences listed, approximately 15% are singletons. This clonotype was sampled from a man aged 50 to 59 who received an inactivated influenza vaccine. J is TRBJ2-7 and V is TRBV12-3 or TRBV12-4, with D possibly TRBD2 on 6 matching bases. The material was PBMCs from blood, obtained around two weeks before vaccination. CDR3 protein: CASSDISGSSYEQYF. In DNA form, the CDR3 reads TGTGCCAGCAGTGACATTAGCGGTTCATCCTACGAGCAGTACTTC.